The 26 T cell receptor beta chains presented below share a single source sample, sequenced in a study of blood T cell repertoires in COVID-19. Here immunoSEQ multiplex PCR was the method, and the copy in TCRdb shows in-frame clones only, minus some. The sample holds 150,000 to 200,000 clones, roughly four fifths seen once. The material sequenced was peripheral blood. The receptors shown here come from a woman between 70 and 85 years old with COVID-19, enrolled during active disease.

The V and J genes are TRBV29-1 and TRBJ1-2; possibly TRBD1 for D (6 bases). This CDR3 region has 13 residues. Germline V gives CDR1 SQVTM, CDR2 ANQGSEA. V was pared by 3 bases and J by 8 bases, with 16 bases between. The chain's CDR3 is CSVDLSGERGYTF. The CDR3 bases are TGCAGCGTTGACTTGTCAGGGGAAAGGGGCTACACCTTC.

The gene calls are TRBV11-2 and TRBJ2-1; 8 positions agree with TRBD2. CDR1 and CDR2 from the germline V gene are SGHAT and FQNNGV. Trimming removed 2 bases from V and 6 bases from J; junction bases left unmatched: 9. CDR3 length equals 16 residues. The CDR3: CASSLRPAGVRNEQFF. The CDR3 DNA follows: TGTGCCAGCAGCTTACGTCCAGCGGGAGTTCGCAATGAGCAGTTCTTC.

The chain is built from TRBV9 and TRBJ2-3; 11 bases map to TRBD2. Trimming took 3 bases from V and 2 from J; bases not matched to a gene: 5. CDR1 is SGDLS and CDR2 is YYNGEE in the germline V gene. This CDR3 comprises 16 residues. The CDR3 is CASSAQLAGDTDTQYF. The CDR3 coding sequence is TGTGCCAGCAGCGCCCAACTAGCGGGAGACACAGATACGCAGTATTTT.

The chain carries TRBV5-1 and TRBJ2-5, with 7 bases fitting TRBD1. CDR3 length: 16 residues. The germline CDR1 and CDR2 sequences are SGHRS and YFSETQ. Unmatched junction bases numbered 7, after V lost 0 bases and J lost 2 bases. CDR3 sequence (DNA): TGCGCCAGCAGCTTGGGACACGGACAGGTGCAAGAGACCCAGTACTTC. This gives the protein CASSLGHGQVQETQYF.

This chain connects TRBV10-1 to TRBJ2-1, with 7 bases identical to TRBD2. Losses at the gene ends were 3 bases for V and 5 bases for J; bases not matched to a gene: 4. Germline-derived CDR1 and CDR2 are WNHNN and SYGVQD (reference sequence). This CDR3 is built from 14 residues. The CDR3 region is CASSEGTKDNEQFF. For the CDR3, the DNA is TGCGCCAGCAGTGAAGGGACTAAGGACAATGAGCAGTTCTTC.

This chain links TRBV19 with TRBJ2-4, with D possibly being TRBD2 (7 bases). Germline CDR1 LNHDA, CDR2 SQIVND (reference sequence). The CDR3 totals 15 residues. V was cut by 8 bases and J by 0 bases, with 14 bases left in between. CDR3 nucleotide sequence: TGTGCCAGTGGAGGCGGGGGCTTAGCCAAAAACATTCAGTACTTC. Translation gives CASGGGGLAKNIQYF.

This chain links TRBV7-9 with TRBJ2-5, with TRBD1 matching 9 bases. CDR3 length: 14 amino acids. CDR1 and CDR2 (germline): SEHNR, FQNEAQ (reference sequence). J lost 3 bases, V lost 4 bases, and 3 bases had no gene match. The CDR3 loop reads CASSSRQGEETQYF. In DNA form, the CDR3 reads TGTGCCAGCAGCTCTCGACAGGGGGAAGAGACCCAGTACTTC. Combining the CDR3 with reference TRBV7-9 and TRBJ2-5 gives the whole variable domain DTGVSQNPRHKITKRGQNVTFRCDPISEHNRLYWYRQTLGQGPEFLTYFQNEAQLEKSRLLSDRFSAERPKGSFSTLEIQRTEQGDSAMYLCASSSRQGEETQYFGPGTRLLVL.

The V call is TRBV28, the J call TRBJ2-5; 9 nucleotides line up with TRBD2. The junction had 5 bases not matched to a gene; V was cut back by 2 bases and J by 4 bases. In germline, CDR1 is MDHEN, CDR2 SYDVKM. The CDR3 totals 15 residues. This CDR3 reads CASSLAGGGAETQYF. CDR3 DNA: TGTGCCAGCAGTTTAGCGGGAGGGGGGGCAGAGACCCAGTACTTC.

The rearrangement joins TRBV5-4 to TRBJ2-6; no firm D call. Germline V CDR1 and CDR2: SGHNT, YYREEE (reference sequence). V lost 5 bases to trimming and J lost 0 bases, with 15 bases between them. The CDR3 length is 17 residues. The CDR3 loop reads CASSFPRLSSGANVLTF. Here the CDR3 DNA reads TGTGCCAGCAGTTTTCCCAGGTTGAGCTCTGGGGCCAACGTCCTGACTTTC.

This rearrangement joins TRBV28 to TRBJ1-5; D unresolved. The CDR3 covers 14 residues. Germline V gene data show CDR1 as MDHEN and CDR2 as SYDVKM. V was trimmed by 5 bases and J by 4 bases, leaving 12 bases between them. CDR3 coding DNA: TGTGCCAGCAGTGACGACATCGCGAATCAGCCCCAGCATTTT. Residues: CASSDDIANQPQHF. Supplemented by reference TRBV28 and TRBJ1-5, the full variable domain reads DVKVTQSSRYLVKRTGEKVFLECVQDMDHENMFWYRQDPGLGLRLIYFSYDVKMKEKGDIPEGYSVSREKKERFSLILESASTNQTSMYLCASSDDIANQPQHFGDGTRLSIL.

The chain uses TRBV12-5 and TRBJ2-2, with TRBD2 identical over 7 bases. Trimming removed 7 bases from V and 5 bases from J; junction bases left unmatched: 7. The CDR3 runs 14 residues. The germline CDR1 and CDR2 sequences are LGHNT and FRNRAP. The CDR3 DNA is TGTGCTAGTGCTCCGGGGGGAGCGACCGGGGAGCTGTTTTTT. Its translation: CASAPGGATGELFF.

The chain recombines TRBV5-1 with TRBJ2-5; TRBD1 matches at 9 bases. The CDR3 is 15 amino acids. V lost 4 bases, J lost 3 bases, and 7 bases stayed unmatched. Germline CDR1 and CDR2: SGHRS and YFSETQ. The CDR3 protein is CASSQSRTGEETQYF. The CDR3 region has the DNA TGCGCCAGCAGCCAATCTAGGACAGGGGAAGAGACCCAGTACTTC.

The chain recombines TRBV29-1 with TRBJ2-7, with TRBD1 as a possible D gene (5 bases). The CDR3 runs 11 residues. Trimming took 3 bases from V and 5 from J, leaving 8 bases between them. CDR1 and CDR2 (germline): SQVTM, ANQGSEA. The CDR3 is CSVETEHEQYF. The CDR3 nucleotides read TGCAGCGTTGAGACAGAGCACGAGCAGTACTTC.

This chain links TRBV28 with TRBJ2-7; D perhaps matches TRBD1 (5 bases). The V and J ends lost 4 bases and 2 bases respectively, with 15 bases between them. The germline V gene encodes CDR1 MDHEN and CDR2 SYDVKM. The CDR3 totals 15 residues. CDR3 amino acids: CASSSPRQGAYEQYF. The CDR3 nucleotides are TGTGCCAGCAGTTCCCCCCGGCAGGGCGCCTACGAGCAGTACTTC.

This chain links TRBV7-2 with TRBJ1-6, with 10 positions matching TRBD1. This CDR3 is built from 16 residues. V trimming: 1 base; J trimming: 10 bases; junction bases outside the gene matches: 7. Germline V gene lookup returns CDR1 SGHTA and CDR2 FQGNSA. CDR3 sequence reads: CASSLDLGQGYSPLHF. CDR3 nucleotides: TGTGCCAGCAGCTTAGATCTGGGACAGGGGTACTCACCCCTCCACTTT.

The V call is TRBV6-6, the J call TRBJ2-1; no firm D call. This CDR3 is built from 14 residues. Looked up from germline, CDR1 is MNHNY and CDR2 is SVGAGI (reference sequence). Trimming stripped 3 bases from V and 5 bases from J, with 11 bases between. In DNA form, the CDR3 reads TGTGCCAGCAGTTATGGAGCATCCAACAATGAGCAGTTCTTC. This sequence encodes CASSYGASNNEQFF.

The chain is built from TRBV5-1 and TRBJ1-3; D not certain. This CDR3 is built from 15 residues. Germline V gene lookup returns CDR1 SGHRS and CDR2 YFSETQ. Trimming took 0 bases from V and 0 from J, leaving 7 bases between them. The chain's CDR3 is CASSLEEYSGNTIYF. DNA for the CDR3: TGCGCCAGCAGCTTGGAGGAGTACTCTGGAAACACCATATATTTT.

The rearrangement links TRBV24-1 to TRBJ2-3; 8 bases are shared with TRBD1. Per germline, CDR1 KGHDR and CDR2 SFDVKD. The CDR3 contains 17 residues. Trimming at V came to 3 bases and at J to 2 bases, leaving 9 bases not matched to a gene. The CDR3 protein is CATSDLGQGPLTDTQYF. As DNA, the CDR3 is TGTGCCACCAGTGATCTTGGACAGGGCCCACTCACAGATACGCAGTATTTT.

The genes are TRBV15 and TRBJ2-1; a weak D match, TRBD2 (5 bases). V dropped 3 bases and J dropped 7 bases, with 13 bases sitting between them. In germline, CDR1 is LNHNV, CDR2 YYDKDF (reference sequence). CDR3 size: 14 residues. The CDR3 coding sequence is TGTGCCACCAGCAGGGACTCCGTGAGGAATGAGCAGTTCTTC. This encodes CATSRDSVRNEQFF.

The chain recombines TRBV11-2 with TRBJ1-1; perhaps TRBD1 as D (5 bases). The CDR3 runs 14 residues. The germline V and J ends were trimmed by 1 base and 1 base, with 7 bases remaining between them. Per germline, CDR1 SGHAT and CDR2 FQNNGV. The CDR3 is CASSLVGQNTEAFF. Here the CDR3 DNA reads TGTGCCAGCAGCTTAGTCGGACAGAACACTGAAGCTTTCTTT.

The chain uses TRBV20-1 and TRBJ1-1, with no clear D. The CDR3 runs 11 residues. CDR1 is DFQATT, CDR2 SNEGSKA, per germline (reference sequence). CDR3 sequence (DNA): TGCAGCTCCCTCGGAGACACTGAAGCTTTCTTT. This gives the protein CSSLGDTEAFF.

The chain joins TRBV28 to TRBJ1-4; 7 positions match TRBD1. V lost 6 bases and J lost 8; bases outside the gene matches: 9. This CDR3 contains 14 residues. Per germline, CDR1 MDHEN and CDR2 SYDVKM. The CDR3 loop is CASSSGTVDEKLFF. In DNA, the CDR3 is TGTGCCAGCAGCTCCGGGACAGTAGACGAAAAACTGTTTTTT.

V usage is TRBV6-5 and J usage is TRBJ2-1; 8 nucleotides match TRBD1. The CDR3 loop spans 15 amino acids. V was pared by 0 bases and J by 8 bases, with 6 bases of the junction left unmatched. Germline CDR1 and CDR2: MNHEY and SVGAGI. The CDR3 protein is CASSYSGQGAYEQFF. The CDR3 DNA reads TGTGCCAGCAGTTACTCGGGCCAGGGGGCGTATGAGCAGTTCTTC.

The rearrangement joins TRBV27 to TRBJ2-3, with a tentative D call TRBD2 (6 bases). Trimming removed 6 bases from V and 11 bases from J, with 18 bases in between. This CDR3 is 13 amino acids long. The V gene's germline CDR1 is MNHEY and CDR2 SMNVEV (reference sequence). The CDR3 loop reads CASSLNSGVGQYF. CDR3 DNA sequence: TGTGCCAGCAGCTTAAATTCGGGGGTGGGGCAGTATTTT.

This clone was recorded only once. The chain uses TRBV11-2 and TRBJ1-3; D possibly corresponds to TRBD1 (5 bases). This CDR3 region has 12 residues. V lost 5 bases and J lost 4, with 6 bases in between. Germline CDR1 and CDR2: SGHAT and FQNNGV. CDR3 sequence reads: CASSQGGNTIYF. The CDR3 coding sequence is TGTGCCAGCAGCCAGGGAGGAAACACCATATATTTT. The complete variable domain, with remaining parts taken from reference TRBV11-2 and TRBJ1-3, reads EAGVAQSPRYKIIEKRQSVAFWCNPISGHATLYWYQQILGQGPKLLIQFQNNGVVDDSQLPKDRFSAERLKGVDSTLKIQPAKLEDSAVYLCASSQGGNTIYFGEGSWLTVV.

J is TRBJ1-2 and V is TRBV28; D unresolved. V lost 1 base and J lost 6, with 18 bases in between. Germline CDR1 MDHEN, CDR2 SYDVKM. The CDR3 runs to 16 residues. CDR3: CASSLFFESLRDGYTF. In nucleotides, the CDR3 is TGTGCCAGCAGTTTATTTTTCGAGTCGTTACGGGATGGCTACACCTTC.